The clone carrying this T cell receptor (beta chain) was seen only a few times. The antigen remains unidentified. The data originate from a study of human T cells and chemical hapten exposure. Study-level points and caveats: No shift was seen in TCRs above 1 in 1000 frequency with DPC sensitization.

The V and J ends lost 8 bases and 6 bases respectively, with 13 bases between them. The CDR3 extends over 12 amino acids. Germline V CDR1 and CDR2: MNHEY, SMNVEV (reference sequence). For the library, individual cDNA molecules each received unique molecular identifiers. TCRdb itself ran the 5' RACE reads through MiXCR, one entry per CDR3 protein. The table has fewer than 150,000 distinct CDR3 sequences, more than 15% seen once. Unfractionated whole blood served as the source for total RNA extraction. The TCR was taken from a human donor in good health. This chain connects TRBV27 to TRBJ1-1; D possibly corresponds to TRBD1 (6 bases). CDR3 sequence reads: CASVGAAAEAFF. The CDR3 bases are TGTGCCAGCGTGGGGGCAGCCGCTGAAGCTTTCTTT.